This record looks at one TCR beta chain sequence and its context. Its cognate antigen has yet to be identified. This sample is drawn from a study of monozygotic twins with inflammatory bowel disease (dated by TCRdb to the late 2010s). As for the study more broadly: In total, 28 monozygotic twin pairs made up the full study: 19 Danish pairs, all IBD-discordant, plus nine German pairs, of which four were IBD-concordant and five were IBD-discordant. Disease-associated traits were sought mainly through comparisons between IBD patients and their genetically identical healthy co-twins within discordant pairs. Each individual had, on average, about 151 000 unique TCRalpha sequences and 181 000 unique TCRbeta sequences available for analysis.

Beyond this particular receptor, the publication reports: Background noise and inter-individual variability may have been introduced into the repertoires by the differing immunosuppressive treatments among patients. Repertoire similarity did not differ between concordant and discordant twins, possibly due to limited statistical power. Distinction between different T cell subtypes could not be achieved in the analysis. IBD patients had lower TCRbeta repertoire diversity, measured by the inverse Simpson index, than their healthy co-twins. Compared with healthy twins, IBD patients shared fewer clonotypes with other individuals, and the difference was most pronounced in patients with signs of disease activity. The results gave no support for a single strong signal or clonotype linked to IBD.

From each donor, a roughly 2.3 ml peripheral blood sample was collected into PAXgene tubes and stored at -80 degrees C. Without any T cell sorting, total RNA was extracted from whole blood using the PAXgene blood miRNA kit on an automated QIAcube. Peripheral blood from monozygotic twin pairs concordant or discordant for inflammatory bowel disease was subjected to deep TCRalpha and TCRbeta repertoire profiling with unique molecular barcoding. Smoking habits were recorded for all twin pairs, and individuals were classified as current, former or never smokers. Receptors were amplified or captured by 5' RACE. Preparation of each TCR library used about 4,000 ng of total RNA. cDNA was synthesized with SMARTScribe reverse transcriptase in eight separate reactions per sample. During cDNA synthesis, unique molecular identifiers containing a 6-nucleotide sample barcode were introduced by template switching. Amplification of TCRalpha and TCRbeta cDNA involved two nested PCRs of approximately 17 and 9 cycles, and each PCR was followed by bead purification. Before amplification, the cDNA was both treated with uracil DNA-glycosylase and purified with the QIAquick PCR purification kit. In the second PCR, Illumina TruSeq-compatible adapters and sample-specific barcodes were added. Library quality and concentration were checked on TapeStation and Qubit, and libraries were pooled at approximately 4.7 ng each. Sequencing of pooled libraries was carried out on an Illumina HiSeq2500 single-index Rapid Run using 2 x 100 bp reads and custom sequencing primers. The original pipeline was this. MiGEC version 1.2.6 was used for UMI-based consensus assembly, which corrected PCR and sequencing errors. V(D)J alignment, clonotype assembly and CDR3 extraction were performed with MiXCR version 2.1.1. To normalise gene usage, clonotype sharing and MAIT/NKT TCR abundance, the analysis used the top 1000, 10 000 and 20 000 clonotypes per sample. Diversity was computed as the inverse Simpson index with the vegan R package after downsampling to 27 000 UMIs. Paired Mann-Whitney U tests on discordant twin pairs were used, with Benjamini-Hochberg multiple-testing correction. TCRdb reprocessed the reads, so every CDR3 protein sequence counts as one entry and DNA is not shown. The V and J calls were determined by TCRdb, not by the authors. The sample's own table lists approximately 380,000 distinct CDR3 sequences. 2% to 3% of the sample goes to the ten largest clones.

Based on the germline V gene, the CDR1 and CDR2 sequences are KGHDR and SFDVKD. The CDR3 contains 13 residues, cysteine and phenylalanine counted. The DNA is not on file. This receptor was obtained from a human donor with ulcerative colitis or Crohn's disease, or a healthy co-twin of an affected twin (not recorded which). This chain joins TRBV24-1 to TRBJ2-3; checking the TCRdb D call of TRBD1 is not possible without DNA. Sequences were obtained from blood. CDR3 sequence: CATSGATGDAQYF.